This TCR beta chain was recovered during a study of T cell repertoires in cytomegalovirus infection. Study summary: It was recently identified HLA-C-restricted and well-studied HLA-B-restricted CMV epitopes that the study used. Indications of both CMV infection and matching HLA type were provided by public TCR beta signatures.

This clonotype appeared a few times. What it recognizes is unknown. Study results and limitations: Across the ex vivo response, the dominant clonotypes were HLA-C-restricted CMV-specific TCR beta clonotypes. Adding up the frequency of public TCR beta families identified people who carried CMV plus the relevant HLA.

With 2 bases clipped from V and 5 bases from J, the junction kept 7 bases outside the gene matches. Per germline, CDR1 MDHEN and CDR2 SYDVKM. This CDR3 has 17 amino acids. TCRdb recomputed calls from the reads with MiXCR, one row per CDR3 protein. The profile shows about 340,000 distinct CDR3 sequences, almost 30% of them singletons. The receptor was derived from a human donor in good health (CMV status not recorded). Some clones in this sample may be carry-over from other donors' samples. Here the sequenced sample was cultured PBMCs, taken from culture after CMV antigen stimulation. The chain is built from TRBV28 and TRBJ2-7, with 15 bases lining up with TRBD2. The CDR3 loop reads CASSLLGTSGRKDEQYF. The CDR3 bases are TGTGCCAGCAGTTTACTCGGGACTAGCGGGAGGAAGGACGAGCAGTACTTC.